This TCR beta chain was observed in a study of control samples from healthy donors and cancer patients. TCRdb keeps only in-frame clones here, not all; method: immunoSEQ multiplex PCR. The profile shows under 200,000 clones, roughly 95% of them singletons. Sample: blood. The TCR comes from a woman aged 25-40 years in good health.

The CDR3 reads CASSRDSQRGFGGYTF. For the CDR3, the DNA is TGTGCCAGCAGCCGGGACAGCCAAAGAGGTTTCGGTGGCTACACCTTC. J is TRBJ1-2 and V is TRBV11-2; TRBD1 matches 7 bases. Germline loops: CDR1 SGHAT, CDR2 FQNNGV. After removal of 5 bases from V and 7 bases from J, the junction contained 16 bases not matched to a gene. This CDR3 spans 16 amino acids.